This entry is about one T cell receptor (beta chain). In this sample, this clonotype turned up a few times. Its antigen is not yet known. No per-base quality is available; no much larger clone lies one base away. This entry is derived from a study of regulatory T cells in long-lasting Graves disease (dated by TCRdb to about 2021). For context, the study as a whole: Patients with newly diagnosed Graves' disease had been on antithyroid drugs for under 3 months. This study used TCR sequencing and RNA sequencing of peripheral blood to compare persistent Graves' disease patients against newly diagnosed Graves' disease patients. The study took place in China and was registered as a clinical trial. A total of roughly 35 samples underwent TCR sequencing: about 13 from persistent and some 20 from newly diagnosed Graves' disease patients.

General findings and caveats noted by the study authors: TRBV28, TRBJ1-2 and TRBJ2-5 were preferentially used in persistent disease, while TRBV20-1 and TRBJ2-1 were favored in newly diagnosed disease. Persistent patients shared more public clonotypes among themselves (under 3,000) than newly diagnosed patients did (approximately 970). Lower TCR Shannon entropy and fewer highly expanded clones were observed in persistent Graves' disease patients than in newly diagnosed patients, which suggested clonal expansion. Sequencing and analysis were limited to the TCR beta chain. The small sample size was acknowledged by the authors as a limitation that may reduce accuracy. Because the primary lesion, thyroid tissue, could not be accessed, the study looked at peripheral blood alone.

For CDR1 and CDR2, the germline V gene lists SGHTS and YDEGEE. Deletion took 1 base off V and 5 bases off J, with a span of 15 bases between the germline ends. The CDR3 spans 15 residues, from the cysteine through the phenylalanine. The retained sequence is limited to the CDR3, 45 bases, with the frame set at the first base. Library method: multiplex PCR. Sequencer: Illumina HiSeq 4000. TCR beta libraries were built with iRepertoire HTBI primers and Arm-PCR amplification of CDR3 regions. Before sequencing, the PCR products went through gel purification. Processing in the source paper ran as follows. Gene usage analysis of CDR3 amino acid clonotypes relied on the approximately 60 TRBV and 15 or so TRBJ segments identified across samples. COPE and FqMerger were used to merge the filtered high-quality paired reads into contigs. BLAST was used to align contigs to IMGT TRBV, TRBD and TRBJ reference genes, with CDR3 defined following IMGT. Clonotypes above 0.1% frequency were classified as highly expanded clones. Shannon entropy served as the measure of repertoire diversity, while the Gini coefficient captured V-J evenness. A clonotype found in more than one individual was treated as public. TCRdb trimmed public reads at Q25 via fastp, called clones via MiXCR and kept in-frame beta chains. Rows are combined by CDR3 protein, so each entry shows the most common genes and DNA. The V and J calls come from TCRdb's annotation, not from the publication. This sample gives around 500,000 distinct CDR3 sequences in total; about 16% of them show up just once. 20% to 25% of the sample is held by the ten biggest clonotypes.

The label giving this sample's time point can be read as: newly diagnosed GD, antithyroid drugs for less than 3 months. RNA was extracted from PBMCs in TRIzol for both TCR sequencing and RNA sequencing. Graves' disease was diagnosed according to American Thyroid Association guidelines. Patients for the study were recruited at an endocrinology department in Xi'an, China. Each patient gave approximately 10 milliliters of peripheral blood, collected in an EDTA anticoagulant tube. Ficoll Paque Plus density gradient separation was used to isolate PBMCs, and no additional T cell sorting was done. RNA quality was checked with an Agilent 2100 Bioanalyzer and agarose gel, and concentration with a NanoDrop 2000. In addition, the sample was reused for a study of T cells in Graves' hyperthyroidism and ophthalmopathy. The second study also describes: Stable Graves' hyperthyroidism was defined as the absence of progression to ophthalmopathy over 18 months of follow-up. Hyperthyroidism patients were newly diagnosed, had a disease duration of under 2 months, and were aged 18 to 65 years. Patients with uncontrolled infections, other autoimmune diseases, pregnancy or lactation were excluded. Diagnoses relied on clinical symptoms, serum thyroxine and TRAb, thyroid ultrasound and orbital computed tomography. For the first round of RT-PCR on the TCR CDR3, the HTBI primer set was used together with the Qiagen OneStep RT-PCR kit. Most expanded thyroid clonotypes (frequency above 0.001) were also found in blood, which suggests that blood repertoires may mirror thyroid immune responses. In cross-validation, a model built on a 13 V-J signature told ophthalmopathy apart from stable hyperthyroidism with 85% to 90% sensitivity and around 84% specificity, and in testing the same model reached 80%/75%. In validation, progression to ophthalmopathy was predicted by the model with 70.59% sensitivity and 72.22% specificity, a median of roughly six months before onset. To identify distinguishing TCR V-J signatures, a discovery cohort of 90 to 100 patients was used, comprising 43 with Graves' ophthalmopathy and around 60 with stable Graves' hyperthyroidism. An independent validation cohort of under 20 hyperthyroidism patients and about 16 patients who later progressed to ophthalmopathy tested prospective prediction of ophthalmopathy. The roughly 100 discovery patients were randomly divided into training and test sets at a 7:3 ratio. Thyroid tissue and blood T-cell repertoires from six or seven Graves' hyperthyroidism patients were also compared in the study. Once sampling was done, hyperthyroidism patients were given methimazole at a starting dose of 30 mg daily, whereas ophthalmopathy patients were given high-dose intravenous methylprednisolone. A second multiplex PCR round built the libraries, followed by size selection and purification. Paired-end sequencing of the libraries was performed with 100 bp reads on an Illumina HiSeq2000. SOAPnuke was used to process the raw data, with reads discarded if the reads contained adapters or uncalled bases, had a mean Phred below 15, or lacked an exact constant-primer or identifier match. High-quality paired reads were merged with COPE v1.2.5, and unique nucleotide sequences were defined as clonotypes. MiTCR v1.1 was used to align the clonotypes against IMGT TRBV, TRBD and TRBJ reference segments. Analysis was restricted to V-J combinations with a frequency above 0.0001, which covered just over 98% of repertoires. The TCS score was defined as the ratio of F50 (clonal expansion) to E x V (chaos), calculated using BLOSUM62-based TCRdist between CDR3 peptides within each V-J. Welch's t-statistics and random forest reduced around 510 V-J features to 10 to 15, which were used in a naive Bayes classifier (R e1071). Sample size was not statistically predetermined, and blinding of investigators to group allocation was not performed. The paper reports TCR Vbeta CDR3 sequencing of roughly 140 peripheral blood samples: some 41 ophthalmopathy, fewer than 85 hyperthyroidism and around 17 progressor patients.

The sequence links TRBV5-8 to TRBJ1-1; TRBD1 is a possible D gene, resting on 6 matching bases. Sequenced here: peripheral blood mononuclear cells (PBMCs), sampled at new diagnosis, from a patient treated with antithyroid drugs. The receptor was derived from a woman aged 35-60 years with Graves disease. Donor details come from another sample of the same person, matched by shared clones. Here is the DNA: TGTGCCAGCAGCTTGAACAGGGCCCCAAGAACTGAAGCTTTCTTT. Translated, it gives CASSLNRAPRTEAFF.